This T cell receptor beta chain was recorded in a study of CD8 T cells in ankylosing spondylitis (dated by TCRdb to between 2016 and 2019). A note on the overall study: The study profiled T cell receptor beta repertoires in healthy donors and ankylosing spondylitis patients to find disease-linked TCR variants. Samples of peripheral blood were taken, and for ankylosing spondylitis patients, synovial fluid was collected as well. In total, the full study cohort was made up of roughly 100 healthy donors and more than 20 ankylosing spondylitis patients.

The germline V gene specifies SQVTM as CDR1 and ANQGSEA as CDR2. Trimming takes 7 bases from V and 0 bases from J, and the germline ends sit 10 bases apart. From cysteine to phenylalanine, the CDR3 is 13 amino acids long. The entry retains the CDR3 DNA only, 39 bases that are in frame from base 1. The full study reports these points: According to the report, matched synovial fluid samples from ankylosing spondylitis patients were significantly enriched for the disease-linked clones. Some motif variants were previously reported in synovial fluid and blood of reactive arthritis patients, suggesting common disease-initiation mechanisms. The disease-linked clones had a CD8+ phenotype and were found at relatively low frequencies in peripheral blood. A TCR beta motif of about 8 highly homologous amino acid variants appeared characteristic of blood from ankylosing spondylitis patients.

The sequencer was an Illumina HiSeq 2500. Quantitative 5'-RACE with molecular barcodes was the method used to prepare the TCR beta libraries. The authors processed their data as follows. To identify disease-linked TCR variants, a new computational method was used, one built on a probabilistic model of VDJ rearrangement. Using fastp at Q25 and MiXCR, TCRdb reprocessed the public reads and kept productive beta chains. Duplicate CDR3 protein sequences are folded into a single record with the most common DNA and genes. The V and J calls reflect TCRdb's pipeline rather than the authors' work. This sample gives 200,000 to 250,000 distinct CDR3 sequences in total; over 9.5% of them show up just once. The ten largest make up roughly a fifth of the sample. Regarding this clonotype: No antigen is known for it. No base quality values were provided; no much bigger clone lies one nucleotide off.

The source material was blood, either unsorted or a sorted T cell fraction (not recorded which). The sequence was obtained from a male donor with ankylosing spondylitis or in good health (not recorded which). This chain joins TRBV29-1 to TRBJ1-3; a confident D gene designation cannot be given. The bases read TGCAGCGCTCGGGCCAACTCTGGAAACACCATATATTTT. This codes for CSARANSGNTIYF.